This T cell receptor beta chain was captured in a study of tumor-infiltrating lymphocytes in primary liver carcinoma. About the study: Patients were men and women aged 30 to 69 years. Notes on the study in general: The difference in top-250-clone fraction between tumors and blood was significant, favoring tumors (p = 0.039). Relative to tumor region pairs, the tumor-adjacent and tumor-blood pairs showed overlap that was lower. Detection in all five tumor regions applied to only about 7-24% of top clones.

This CDR3 is built from 13 residues. Germline V lookup: CDR1 MNHEY, CDR2 SVGAGI. Points on this clonotype: Its antigen is unidentified. A junction end diverges from the germline sequence, so it may reflect a read error.

Co-extracting RNA and DNA was done with about 20-33 mg of unsorted bulk tissue as input. Constant-region priming of approximately 0.55 ug total RNA yielded TCR beta cDNA. Slightly modified ARM-PCR with three nested multiplex PCR rounds yielded TCR beta libraries. Investigators reported that the first two PCR rounds, at roughly 10 cycles each, used TRBV1-TRBV30 forward primers with a C-beta reverse primer. TCRdb called the multiplex PCR reads again in MiXCR, with one record for every CDR3 protein. This sample has some 94,000 distinct CDR3 sequences, with roughly 69% found just once. The source of this sequence is a woman in her sixties with primary liver carcinoma and hepatitis B virus infection. V and J are TRBV6-5 and TRBJ2-1; a possible D gene is TRBD2 (6 bases). The sample consisted of liver tumor tissue from sampling region 5. As to subset: tumor region T5, tumor centre. In DNA, the CDR3 is TGTACCAGCAGCCGAAGCGGGTTCAATGAGCAGTTCTTC. It specifies CTSSRSGFNEQFF.